The 21 T cell receptor beta chains given below trace back to one sample, sequenced in a study of early T cells in non-severe SARS-CoV-2 infection. MiXCR, run by TCRdb on the 5' RACE reads, gives a single entry per CDR3 protein. The profile shows about 20,000 distinct CDR3 sequences, approximately 4.4% of them singletons. Sequencing was performed on whole blood. The source of these receptors is an adult who was a healthcare worker with PCR-confirmed SARS-CoV-2 infection or an uninfected control (not recorded which).

Many counts were recorded for this clonotype. The rearrangement links TRBV5-5 to TRBJ1-1, with a possible D match to TRBD1 (5 bases). Trimming cost V 7 bases and J 2 bases, with 15 bases left between them. Germline assignment: CDR1 SGHKS and CDR2 YYEKEE (reference sequence). CDR3 length equals 14 residues. For the CDR3, the DNA is TGTGCCAGCGCGAGGGACGGTGGAAACACTGAAGCTTTCTTT. As protein: CASARDGGNTEAFF.

The chain recombines TRBV12-3 or TRBV12-4 with TRBJ1-2, with 9 bases fitting TRBD1. CDR3 length: 15 amino acids. Germline trimming cut 4 bases from V and 3 bases from J; bases unmatched to any gene: 6. The CDR3 bases are TGTGCCAGCAGTTCCACAGGGGGCTTCGACTATGGCTACACCTTC. It is translated as CASSSTGGFDYGYTF.

Many counts were recorded for this clonotype. The V and J genes are TRBV4-3 and TRBJ2-5; TRBD2 matches at 7 bases. This CDR3 has 16 residues. Per germline, CDR1 LGHNA and CDR2 YSLEER. Losses at the gene ends were 0 bases for V and 9 bases for J; bases not matched to a gene: 13. The CDR3 reads CASSQDRLADERPQYF. The CDR3 DNA reads as TGCGCCAGCAGCCAAGACCGGCTAGCGGATGAGAGGCCCCAGTACTTC.

The table lists this clonotype with many counts. DNA of the CDR3: TGTGCCAGCAGTTCTCATGGAGGGGGTAATGAAAAACTGTTTTTT. Translating it yields CASSSHGGGNEKLFF. The chain recombines TRBV28 with TRBJ1-4, with TRBD1 as a possible D gene (6 bases). Germline lookup yields CDR1 MDHEN and CDR2 SYDVKM. The germline V and J ends were trimmed by 4 bases and 4 bases, with 13 bases remaining between them. This CDR3 contains 15 residues.

This clonotype was observed a handful of times. V is TRBV5-1 and J is TRBJ2-5, with D perhaps matching TRBD1 (5 bases). This CDR3 contains 13 residues. V dropped 4 bases and J dropped 3 bases, with 10 bases sitting between them. In germline, CDR1 is SGHRS, CDR2 YFSETQ. This chain's CDR3 is CASSRPREETQYF. In DNA form, the CDR3 reads TGCGCCAGCAGCAGGCCCAGGGAAGAGACCCAGTACTTC.

This clonotype ranks as large. The V gene is TRBV21-1, the J gene TRBJ1-2. TRBV21-1 is an annotated pseudogene. The CDR3 spans 14 residues. CDR3 DNA: TGTGCCAGCAGCAAGTCGAAAGGGAACTATGGCTACACCTTC. Its translation: CASSKSKGNYGYTF.

By frequency in the sample, this clonotype is medium-sized (0.01 to 0.1%). The chain links TRBV11-2 to TRBJ2-7; D ambiguous. CDR1 SGHAT and CDR2 FQNNGV come from the germline V gene. Trimming removed 4 bases at V and 7 bases at J, with 8 bases between. This CDR3 spans 11 amino acids. DNA of the CDR3: TGTGCCAGCAGCTCTTTCTTTGAGCAGTACTTC. It is translated as CASSSFFEQYF.

This clonotype turned up a few times. V and J are TRBV4-3 and TRBJ1-2, with D possibly TRBD1 on 6 matching bases. The CDR3 runs 15 residues. The germline CDR1 and CDR2 sequences are LGHNA and YSLEER. V lost 4 bases and J 5 bases, leaving 17 bases between the germline ends. In DNA form, the CDR3 reads TGCGCCAGCAGCCTTGAGGGGGGATTTTTATATGGCTACACCTTC. Protein product: CASSLEGGFLYGYTF.

In its sample, this clonotype was seen many times. One end of the junction is discordant with germline, which a read error may explain. The J gene is TRBJ2-7, the V gene TRBV7-7, with 9 bases lining up with TRBD1. Germline V gives CDR1 SSHAT, CDR2 FNYEAQ (reference sequence). The CDR3 covers 15 residues. The CDR3 sequence: CASSLAGTGSSEQYF. CDR3 sequence (DNA): TGTGCTAGCAGCTTAGCCGGGACAGGGTCCTCCGAGCAGTACTTC.

This clonotype was detected many times. The chain has TRBV12-3 or TRBV12-4 and TRBJ1-1; D might be TRBD1 (5 bases). V was trimmed by 2 bases and J by 2 bases, leaving 12 bases between them. This CDR3 is 15 amino acids long. CDR3 nucleotide sequence: TGTGCCAGCAGTTTAAGAAGGGACTCAAACACTGAAGCTTTCTTT. As protein: CASSLRRDSNTEAFF.

This clonotype was counted many times. This chain uses TRBV7-3 with TRBJ2-3; TRBD2 is a possible D gene (5 bases). This CDR3 comprises 15 residues. Germline assignment: CDR1 SGHTA and CDR2 FQGTGA. Between the trimmed V and J ends, which lost 5 bases and 0 bases, there was a span of 12 bases. This chain's CDR3 is CASSTGVFSTDTQYF. The CDR3 bases are TGTGCCAGCAGCACCGGGGTATTCAGCACAGATACGCAGTATTTT.

In its sample, this clonotype was seen many times. The chain employs TRBV6-5 and TRBJ2-7, with TRBD2 matching 9 bases. The CDR3 is 14 amino acids. The V gene's germline CDR1 is MNHEY and CDR2 SVGAGI. V was clipped by 5 bases and J by 3 bases; unmatched bases: 5. The CDR3 DNA reads TGTGCCAGCAGTAGGACTAGCGAGAGCTACGAGCAGTACTTC. This gives the protein CASSRTSESYEQYF.

This clonotype has at least ten counts. The chain is built from TRBV5-1 and TRBJ1-6; D remains ambiguous. Germline-derived CDR1 and CDR2 are SGHRS and YFSETQ. The length of the CDR3 is 12 residues. The ends were cut back, 0 bases at V and 8 bases at J, with 3 bases in the middle. The CDR3 reads CASSLEDSPLHF. In nucleotides, the CDR3 is TGCGCCAGCAGCTTGGAGGATTCACCCCTCCACTTT.

This clonotype was seen a handful of times. This chain uses TRBV10-3 with TRBJ2-2, with 8 bases identical to TRBD1. The CDR3 consists of 16 residues. V shed 3 bases and J 0 bases; nucleotides not matched to a gene: 3. CDR1 is ENHRY, CDR2 SYGVKD, per germline. The CDR3 sequence is CAISEGDRSNTGELFF. CDR3 in DNA: TGTGCCATCAGTGAAGGGGACAGGTCGAACACCGGGGAGCTGTTTTTT.

This clonotype occurred many times. The V gene is TRBV6-2 or TRBV6-3, the J gene TRBJ1-5, with D possibly being TRBD1 (5 bases). The CDR3 loop spans 14 amino acids. Germline CDR1 and CDR2: MNHEY and SVGEGT. V shed 6 bases and J shed 5 bases, with 14 bases lying between them. The CDR3: CASSPGANDQPQHF. CDR3 coding DNA: TGTGCCAGCAGCCCCGGGGCCAATGATCAGCCCCAGCATTTT.

This clonotype was seen a handful of times. This chain uses TRBV12-3 or TRBV12-4 with TRBJ1-2; 7 nucleotides line up with TRBD1. V shed 2 bases and J 6 bases; nucleotides not matched to a gene: 15. CDR3 length: 17 amino acids. The DNA for the CDR3 is TGTGCCAGCAGTTTATACGGGACAGTCCTCGCCCGGGATGGCTACACCTTC. Translated, it gives CASSLYGTVLARDGYTF.

This clonotype was seen many times. The chain is built from TRBV20-1 and TRBJ2-7; 7 nucleotides line up with TRBD1. Germline V lookup: CDR1 DFQATT, CDR2 SNEGSKA (reference sequence). The V segment lost 5 bases and the J segment 2 bases; nucleotides outside the gene matches: 6. This CDR3 comprises 13 residues. CDR3 sequence reads: CSALQGYAYEQYF. CDR3 in DNA: TGCAGTGCTTTACAGGGGTATGCCTACGAGCAGTACTTC.

A word on this clonotype: The germline gene is not matched at one end of the junction; a read error may be the cause. V is TRBV7-2 and J is TRBJ2-7; 8 bases fit TRBD1. This CDR3 has 14 residues. CDR1 is SGHTA and CDR2 is FQGNSA in the germline V gene. CDR3 sequence (DNA): TGTGTCAGCAAGCAGACAGGGGACCCCTACGAGCAGTACTTC. It is translated as CVSKQTGDPYEQYF.

This clonotype was observed at least ten times. DNA for the CDR3: TGTGCCAGCAGTTTTCAGGGGGATGGCACAGATACGCAGTATTTT. It translates to CASSFQGDGTDTQYF. V gene TRBV27 combines with J gene TRBJ2-3, with TRBD1 identical over 7 bases. J lost 1 base, V lost 3 bases, and 4 bases had no gene match. Germline CDR1 is MNHEY and CDR2 is SMNVEV (reference sequence). This CDR3 comprises 15 residues.

There are a few counts of this clonotype. This chain connects TRBV18 to TRBJ2-3; 11 bases agree with TRBD1. J lost 5 bases, V lost 0 bases, and 1 base had no gene match. The CDR3 length is 15 residues. Germline CDR1 KGHSH, CDR2 LQKENI. CDR3 in DNA: TGTGCCAGCTCACCACCGGACAGGGGGCGAGATACGCAGTATTTT. Encoded protein: CASSPPDRGRDTQYF.

This clonotype was seen many times. The chain employs TRBV27 and TRBJ2-3; 8 nucleotides agree with TRBD2. The ends lost 8 bases at V and 2 bases at J; junction bases unmatched: 9. In germline, CDR1 is MNHEY, CDR2 SMNVEV (reference sequence). The CDR3 covers 15 residues. The CDR3 bases are TGTGCCAGCGGGGGACTAGGTTTGTCCACAGATACGCAGTATTTT. Protein: CASGGLGLSTDTQYF.